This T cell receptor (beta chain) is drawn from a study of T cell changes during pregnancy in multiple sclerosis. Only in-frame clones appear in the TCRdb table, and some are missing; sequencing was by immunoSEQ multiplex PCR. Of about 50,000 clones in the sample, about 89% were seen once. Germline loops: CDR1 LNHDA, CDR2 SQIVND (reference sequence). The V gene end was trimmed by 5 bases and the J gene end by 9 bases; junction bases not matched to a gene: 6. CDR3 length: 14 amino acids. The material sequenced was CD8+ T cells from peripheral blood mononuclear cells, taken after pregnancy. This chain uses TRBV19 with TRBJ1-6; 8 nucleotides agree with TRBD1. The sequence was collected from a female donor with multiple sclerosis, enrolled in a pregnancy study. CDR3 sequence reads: CASSPGQGFSPLHF. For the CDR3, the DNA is TGTGCCAGTAGTCCCGGACAGGGTTTTTCACCCCTCCACTTT.